The TCR beta chain under discussion was sequenced for a study of molecular identifiers for immune sequencing clone quantification. TCRdb processed the PCR reads anew with MiXCR; each CDR3 protein has one entry. Counted here are more than 550,000 distinct CDR3 sequences, around 25% occurring once; the ten biggest clones make up 0.78%. This clonotype has ten or more counts. The germline gives CDR1 MDHEN, CDR2 SYDVKM. With V trimmed by 4 bases and J by 3 bases, 3 bases remained unmatched. The CDR3 totals 15 residues. Each library that profiled naive CD8 cells came from roughly 20,000 to 1,000,000 sorted cells with 10%, 30% or 50% RNA.

The specimen sequenced was naive CD8+ T cells from blood, with Jurkat cell RNA spiked in. Indicated subset: FACS-sorted CD8+CD4-CCR7+CD45RA+ naive T cells. This TCR was sampled from a human donor in good health. Some libraries in this study had Jurkat cell RNA spiked in. The V call is TRBV28, the J call TRBJ2-3; 11 positions match TRBD2. This CDR3 is CASSWTSGQTDTQYF. CDR3 sequence (DNA): TGTGCCAGCAGTTGGACTAGCGGGCAGACAGATACGCAGTATTTT.